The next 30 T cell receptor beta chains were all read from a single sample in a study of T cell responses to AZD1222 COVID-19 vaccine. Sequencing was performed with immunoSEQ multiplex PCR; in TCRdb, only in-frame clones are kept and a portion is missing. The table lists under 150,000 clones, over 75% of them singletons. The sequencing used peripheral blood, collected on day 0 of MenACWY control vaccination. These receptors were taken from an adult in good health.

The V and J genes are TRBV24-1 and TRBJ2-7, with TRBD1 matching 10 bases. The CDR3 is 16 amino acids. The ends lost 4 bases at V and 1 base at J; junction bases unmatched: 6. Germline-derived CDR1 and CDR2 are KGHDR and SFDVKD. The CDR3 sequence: CATSDPGTGDSYEQYF. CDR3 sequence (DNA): TGTGCCACCAGTGACCCCGGGACAGGGGATTCCTACGAGCAGTACTTC.

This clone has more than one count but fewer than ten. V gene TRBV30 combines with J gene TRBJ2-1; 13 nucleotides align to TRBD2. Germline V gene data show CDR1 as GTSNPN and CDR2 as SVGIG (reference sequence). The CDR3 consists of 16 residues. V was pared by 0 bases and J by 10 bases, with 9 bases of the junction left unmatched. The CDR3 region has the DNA TGTGCCTGGAGTGTTGGGACTAGCGGGGCCCTGGGGGAGCAGTTCTTC. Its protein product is CAWSVGTSGALGEQFF. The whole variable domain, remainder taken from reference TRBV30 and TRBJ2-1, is SQTIHQWPATLVQPVGSPLSLECTVEGTSNPNLYWYRQAAGRGLQLLFYSVGIGQISSEVPQNLSASRPQDRQFILSSKKLLLSDSGFYLCAWSVGTSGALGEQFFGPGTRLTVL.

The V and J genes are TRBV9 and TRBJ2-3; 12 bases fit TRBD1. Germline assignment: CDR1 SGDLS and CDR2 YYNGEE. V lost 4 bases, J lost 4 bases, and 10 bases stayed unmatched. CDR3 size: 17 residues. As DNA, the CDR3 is TGTGCCAGCAGCTTCTCTCCGGGACAGGGGGCACCAGATACGCAGTATTTT. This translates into CASSFSPGQGAPDTQYF.

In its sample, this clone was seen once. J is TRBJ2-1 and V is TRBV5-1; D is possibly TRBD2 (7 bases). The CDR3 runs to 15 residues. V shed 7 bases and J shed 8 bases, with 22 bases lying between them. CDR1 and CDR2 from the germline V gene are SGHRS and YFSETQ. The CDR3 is CASRPPNREGHEQFF. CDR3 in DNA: TGCGCCAGCCGCCCCCCAAACAGGGAGGGCCATGAGCAGTTCTTC.

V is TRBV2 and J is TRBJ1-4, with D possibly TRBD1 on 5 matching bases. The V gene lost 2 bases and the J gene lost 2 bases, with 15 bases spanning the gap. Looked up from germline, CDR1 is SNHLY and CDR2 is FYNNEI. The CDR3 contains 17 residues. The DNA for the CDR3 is TGTGCCAGCAGTGAAATCCCAGGGAGTTGGACTAATGAAAAACTGTTTTTT. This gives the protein CASSEIPGSWTNEKLFF.

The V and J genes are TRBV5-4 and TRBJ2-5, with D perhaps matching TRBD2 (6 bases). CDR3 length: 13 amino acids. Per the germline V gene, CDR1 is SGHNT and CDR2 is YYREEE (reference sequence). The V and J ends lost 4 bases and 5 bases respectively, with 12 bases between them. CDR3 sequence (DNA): TGTGCCAGCAGCCCGGAGGGGCGGGAGACCCAGTACTTC. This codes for CASSPEGRETQYF. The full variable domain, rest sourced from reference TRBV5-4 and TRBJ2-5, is ETGVTQSPTHLIKTRGQQVTLRCSSQSGHNTVSWYQQALGQGPQFIFQYYREEENGRGNFPPRFSGLQFPNYSSELNVNALELDDSALYLCASSPEGRETQYFGPGTRLLVL.

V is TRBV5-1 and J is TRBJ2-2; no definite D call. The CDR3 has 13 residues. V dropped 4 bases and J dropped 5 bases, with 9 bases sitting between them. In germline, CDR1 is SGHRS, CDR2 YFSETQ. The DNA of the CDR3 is TGCGCCAGCAGCCTCGCGTGGACCGGGGAGCTGTTTTTT. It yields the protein CASSLAWTGELFF.

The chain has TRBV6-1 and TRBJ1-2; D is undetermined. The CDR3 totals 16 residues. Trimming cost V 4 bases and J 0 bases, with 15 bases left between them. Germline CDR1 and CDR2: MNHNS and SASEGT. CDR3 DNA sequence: TGTGCCAGCAGTGCCCTACCTAATAAGGCTAACTATGGCTACACCTTC. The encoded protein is CASSALPNKANYGYTF.

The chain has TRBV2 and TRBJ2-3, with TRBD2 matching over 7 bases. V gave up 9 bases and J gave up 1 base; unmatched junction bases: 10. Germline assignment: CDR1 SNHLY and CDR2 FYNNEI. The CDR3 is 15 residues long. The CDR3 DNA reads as TGTGCCAGTAGGAGGCGGGAGACAGGCACAGATACGCAGTATTTT. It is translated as CASRRRETGTDTQYF.

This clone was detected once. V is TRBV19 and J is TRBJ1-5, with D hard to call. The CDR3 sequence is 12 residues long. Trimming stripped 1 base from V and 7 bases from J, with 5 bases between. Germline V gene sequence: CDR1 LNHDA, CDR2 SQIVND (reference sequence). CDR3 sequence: CASSIGTQPQHF. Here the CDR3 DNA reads TGTGCCAGTAGTATAGGGACCCAGCCCCAGCATTTT.

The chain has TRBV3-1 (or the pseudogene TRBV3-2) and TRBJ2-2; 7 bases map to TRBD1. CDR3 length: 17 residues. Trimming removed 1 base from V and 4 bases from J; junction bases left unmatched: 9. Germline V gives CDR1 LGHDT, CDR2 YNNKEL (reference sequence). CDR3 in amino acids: CASSQAGQLSGTGELFF. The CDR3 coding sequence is TGTGCCAGCAGCCAAGCGGGACAGTTGTCTGGCACCGGGGAGCTGTTTTTT.

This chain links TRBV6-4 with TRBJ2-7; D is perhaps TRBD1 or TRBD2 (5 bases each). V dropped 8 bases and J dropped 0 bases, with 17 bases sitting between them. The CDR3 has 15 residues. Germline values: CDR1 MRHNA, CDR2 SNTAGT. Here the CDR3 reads CASSRGAGGSYEQYF. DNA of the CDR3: TGTGCCAGCTCTCGAGGGGCGGGCGGCTCCTACGAGCAGTACTTC.

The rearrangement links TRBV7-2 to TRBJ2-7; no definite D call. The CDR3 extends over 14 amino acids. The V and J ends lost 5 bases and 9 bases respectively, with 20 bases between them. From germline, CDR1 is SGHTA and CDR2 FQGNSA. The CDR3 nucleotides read TGTGCCAGCAGCCTAGAAGGTGGCCGCCCACCGCAGTACTTC. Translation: CASSLEGGRPPQYF.

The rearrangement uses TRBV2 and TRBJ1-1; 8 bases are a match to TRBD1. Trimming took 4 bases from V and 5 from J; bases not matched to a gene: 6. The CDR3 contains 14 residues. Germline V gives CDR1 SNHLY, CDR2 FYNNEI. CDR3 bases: TGTGCCAGCAGTGCGGTCAGGGGGCATACTGAAGCTTTCTTT. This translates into CASSAVRGHTEAFF.

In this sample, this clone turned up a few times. In DNA form, the CDR3 reads TGTGCCAGTAGTAACTCCAGGGGGCTAACTAACTATGGCTACACCTTC. It codes for CASSNSRGLTNYGYTF. The gene calls are TRBV19 and TRBJ1-2, with 8 bases fitting TRBD1. The CDR3 runs to 16 residues. V gave up 4 bases and J gave up 0 bases; unmatched junction bases: 7. The germline gives CDR1 LNHDA, CDR2 SQIVND (reference sequence).

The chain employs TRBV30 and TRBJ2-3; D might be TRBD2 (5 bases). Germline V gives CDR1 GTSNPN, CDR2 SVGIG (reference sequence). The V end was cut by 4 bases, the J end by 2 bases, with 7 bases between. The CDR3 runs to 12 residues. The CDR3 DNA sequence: TGTGCCTGGAAGGGAGCCACAGATACGCAGTATTTT. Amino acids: CAWKGATDTQYF.

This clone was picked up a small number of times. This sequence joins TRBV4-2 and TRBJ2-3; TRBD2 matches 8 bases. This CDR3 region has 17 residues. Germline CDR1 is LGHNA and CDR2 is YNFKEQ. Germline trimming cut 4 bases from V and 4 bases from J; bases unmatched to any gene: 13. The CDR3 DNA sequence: TGTGCCAGCAGCCCCCTGGGAACGGGAGGGCCACCAGATACGCAGTATTTT. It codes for CASSPLGTGGPPDTQYF.

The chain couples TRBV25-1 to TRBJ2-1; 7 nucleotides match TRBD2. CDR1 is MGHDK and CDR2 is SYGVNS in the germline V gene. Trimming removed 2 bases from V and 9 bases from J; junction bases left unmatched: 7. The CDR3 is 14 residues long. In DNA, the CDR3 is TGTGCCAGCAGTGAAAGCAGGGAGGGCGGTGAGCAGTTCTTC. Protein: CASSESREGGEQFF. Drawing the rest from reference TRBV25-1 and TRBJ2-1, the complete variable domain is EADIYQTPRYLVIGTGKKITLECSQTMGHDKMYWYQQDPGMELHLIHYSYGVNSTEKGDLSSESTVSRIRTEHFPLTLESARPSHTSQYLCASSESREGGEQFFGPGTRLTVL.

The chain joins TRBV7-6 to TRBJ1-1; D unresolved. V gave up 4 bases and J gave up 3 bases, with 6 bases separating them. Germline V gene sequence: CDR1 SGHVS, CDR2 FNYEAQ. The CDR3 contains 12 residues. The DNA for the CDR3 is TGTGCCAGCAGCTCGAGACACACTGAAGCTTTCTTT. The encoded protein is CASSSRHTEAFF. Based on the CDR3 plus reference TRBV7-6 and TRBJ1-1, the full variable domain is GAGVSQSPRYKVTKRGQDVALRCDPISGHVSLYWYRQALGQGPEFLTYFNYEAQQDKSGLPNDRFSAERPEGSISTLTIQRTEQRDSAMYRCASSSRHTEAFFGQGTRLTVV.

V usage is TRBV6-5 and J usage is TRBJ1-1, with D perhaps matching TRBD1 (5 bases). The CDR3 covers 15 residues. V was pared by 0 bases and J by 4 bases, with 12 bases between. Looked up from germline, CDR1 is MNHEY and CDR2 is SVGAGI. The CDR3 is CASSYSGGKGTEAFF. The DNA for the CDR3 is TGTGCCAGCAGTTACTCCGGGGGTAAAGGCACTGAAGCTTTCTTT.

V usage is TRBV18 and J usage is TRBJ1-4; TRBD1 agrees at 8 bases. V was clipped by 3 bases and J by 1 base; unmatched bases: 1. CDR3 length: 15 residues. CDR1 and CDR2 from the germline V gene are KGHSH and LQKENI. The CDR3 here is CASSPGQGTNEKLFF. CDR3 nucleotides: TGTGCCAGCTCACCCGGACAGGGAACTAATGAAAAACTGTTTTTT.

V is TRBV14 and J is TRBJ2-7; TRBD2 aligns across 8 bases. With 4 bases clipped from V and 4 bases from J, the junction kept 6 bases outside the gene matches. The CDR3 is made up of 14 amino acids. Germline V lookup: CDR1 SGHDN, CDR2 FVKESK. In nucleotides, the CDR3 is TGTGCCAGCAGCCTACGACTAGCGACGTACGAGCAGTACTTC. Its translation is CASSLRLATYEQYF.

The CDR3 bases are TGTGCCAGCAGCTTGGAGGGACTAGCGGGACCCGAGCAGTACTTC. This encodes CASSLEGLAGPEQYF. The V gene is TRBV5-4, the J gene TRBJ2-7; 13 bases map to TRBD2. Germline V CDR1 and CDR2: SGHNT, YYREEE (reference sequence). This CDR3 spans 15 amino acids. Trimming cost V 0 bases and J 6 bases; bases outside gene matches: 3.

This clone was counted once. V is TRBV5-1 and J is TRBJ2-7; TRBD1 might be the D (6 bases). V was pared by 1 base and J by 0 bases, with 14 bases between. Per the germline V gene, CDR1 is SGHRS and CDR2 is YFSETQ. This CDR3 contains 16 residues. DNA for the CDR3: TGCGCCAGCAGCTTGCAGACCGGGACAAACTCCTACGAGCAGTACTTC. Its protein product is CASSLQTGTNSYEQYF.

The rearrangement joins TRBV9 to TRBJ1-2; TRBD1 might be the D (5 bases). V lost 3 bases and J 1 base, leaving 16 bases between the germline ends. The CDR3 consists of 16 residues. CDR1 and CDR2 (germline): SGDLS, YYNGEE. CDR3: CASSESSGRGNYGYTF. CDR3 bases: TGTGCCAGCAGCGAGAGCAGCGGGAGGGGTAACTATGGCTACACCTTC.

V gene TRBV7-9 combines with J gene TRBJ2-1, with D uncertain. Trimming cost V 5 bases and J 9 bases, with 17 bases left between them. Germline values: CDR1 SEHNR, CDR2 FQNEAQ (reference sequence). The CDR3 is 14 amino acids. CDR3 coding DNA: TGTGCCAGCAGCGCTACTCTAGAATGGGGTGAGCAGTTCTTC. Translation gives CASSATLEWGEQFF.

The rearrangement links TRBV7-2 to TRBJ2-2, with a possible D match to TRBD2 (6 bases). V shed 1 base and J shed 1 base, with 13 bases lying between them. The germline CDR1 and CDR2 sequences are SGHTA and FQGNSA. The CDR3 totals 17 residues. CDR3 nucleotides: TGTGCCAGCAGCTTAGTTAAGGGACTTTTGAACACCGGGGAGCTGTTTTTT. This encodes CASSLVKGLLNTGELFF.

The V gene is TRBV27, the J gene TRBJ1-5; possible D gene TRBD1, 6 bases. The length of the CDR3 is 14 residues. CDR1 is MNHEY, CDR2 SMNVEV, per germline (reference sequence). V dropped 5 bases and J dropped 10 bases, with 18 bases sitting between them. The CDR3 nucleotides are TGTGCCAGCAGTGTGGGACACCGGTTTTATCCCCAGCATTTT. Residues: CASSVGHRFYPQHF.

The CDR3 is CASSPGKGGRIAFF. CDR3 nucleotides: TGTGCCAGCAGCCCAGGGAAAGGAGGCCGTATTGCTTTCTTT. This chain uses TRBV13 with TRBJ1-1; possibly TRBD1 for D (5 bases). Trimming shortened V by 5 bases and J by 11 bases, and 21 bases separated the two germline ends. This CDR3 is built from 14 residues. Germline CDR1 PRHDT, CDR2 FYEKMQ (reference sequence).

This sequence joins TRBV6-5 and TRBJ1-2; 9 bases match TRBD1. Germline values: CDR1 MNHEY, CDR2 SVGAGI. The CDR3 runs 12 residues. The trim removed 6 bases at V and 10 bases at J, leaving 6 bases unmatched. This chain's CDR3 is CASSGTGPDYTF. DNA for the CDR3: TGTGCCAGCAGCGGGACAGGGCCCGACTACACCTTC.